Shown below are 2 T cell receptor beta chains from a single sample sequenced in a study of blood T cells in healthy people across ages. For the second PCR, which ran for roughly 6 to 12 cycles, a sample-barcoded 5' primer and a J-beta primer mix were used. From the 5' RACE reads, TCRdb called clonotypes with MiXCR, one entry per CDR3 protein. The data hold almost 1 million distinct CDR3 sequences, with 45% to 60% observed a single time. Input material: blood. The receptors were gathered from an older woman in good health.

The CDR3 loop is CASSVYDLSYEQYF. In nucleotides, the CDR3 is TGTGCCAGCAGCGTTTATGACTTGTCCTACGAGCAGTACTTC. The chain carries TRBV7-2 and TRBJ2-7; D gene ambiguous. Between the trimmed V and J ends, which lost 5 bases and 1 base, there was a span of 12 bases. Germline V gives CDR1 SGHTA, CDR2 FQGNSA. The CDR3 sequence is 14 residues long.

For the CDR3, the DNA is TGTGCCGTCGGCCTGGGACAGGGAAGGGCTGGCTATGGCTACACCTTC. Residues: CAVGLGQGRAGYGYTF. The chain joins TRBV27 to TRBJ1-2; 9 positions agree with TRBD1. Germline CDR1 and CDR2: MNHEY and SMNVEV (reference sequence). This CDR3 has 16 amino acids. The trim removed 11 bases at V and 4 bases at J, leaving 17 bases unmatched.